Each of the 25 T cell receptor beta chains below was sequenced from the same sample in a study of CD8 T cells in Susac syndrome (dated by TCRdb to between 2018 and 2021). Receptors were amplified or captured by the immunoSEQ multiplex PCR assay. RNA was extracted using the RNeasy kit, and 0.5 to 1 microgram was reverse transcribed with random hexamers. Using fastp trimming at Q25 and MiXCR clonotype assembly, TCRdb reanalyzed the public sequencing data and kept in-frame beta chains. Each entry merges the rows of one CDR3 protein and shows their most common DNA and genes. The sample contains about 300,000 distinct CDR3 sequences, 85% of them found a single time. The ten top clones hold roughly 0.21% of the sample. Sequences were obtained from CD8+ T cells from PBMCs. Source of these receptors: a human donor with multiple sclerosis.

The V gene is TRBV12-3 or TRBV12-4, the J gene TRBJ2-7; TRBD1 agrees at 10 bases. J gave up 5 bases and V 7 bases, and 5 bases lay outside the gene matches. This CDR3 is 13 amino acids long. CDR3 residues: CASTPGQGNEQYF. CDR3 sequence (DNA): TGTGCCAGCACACCGGGACAGGGGAACGAGCAGTACTTC.

The chain has TRBV20-1 and TRBJ2-7; tentatively, D is TRBD2 (5 bases). The V end lost 2 bases, the J end lost 1 base, and 18 bases lay between the germline ends. CDR1 and CDR2 from the germline V gene are DFQATT and SNEGSKA (reference sequence). The CDR3 spans 16 residues. CDR3 sequence: CSARSESGALSYEQYF. CDR3 in DNA: TGCAGTGCTAGAAGTGAAAGCGGAGCCCTTTCCTACGAGCAGTACTTC.

The J gene is TRBJ1-4, the V gene TRBV28, with D uncertain. With 2 bases removed from V and 2 bases from J, the gap between germline ends came to 9 bases. In germline, CDR1 is MDHEN, CDR2 SYDVKM. This CDR3 contains 15 residues. The DNA for the CDR3 is TGTGCCAGCAGTTTACCCCGCGAGACTAATGAAAAACTGTTTTTT. The encoded protein is CASSLPRETNEKLFF.

The chain uses TRBV2 and TRBJ2-1; D may be TRBD2 (6 bases). CDR1 is SNHLY, CDR2 FYNNEI, per germline. The CDR3 is 15 residues long. Trimming pared 2 bases from V and 6 bases from J, leaving 14 bases between. CDR3 DNA sequence: TGTGCCAGCAGTGAATGGCGGGACGGATCCAATGAGCAGTTCTTC. It translates to CASSEWRDGSNEQFF.

This chain uses TRBV9 with TRBJ2-7; 10 positions match TRBD2. The length of the CDR3 is 15 residues. Germline-derived CDR1 and CDR2 are SGDLS and YYNGEE. J was trimmed by 2 bases and V by 0 bases; bases with no gene match: 2. The CDR3 nucleotides are TGTGCCAGCAGCGTAGGGACTAGCGGACCCTACGAGCAGTACTTC. Its translation: CASSVGTSGPYEQYF. The variable domain in full, with the rest retrieved from reference TRBV9 and TRBJ2-7, is DSGVTQTPKHLITATGQRVTLRCSPRSGDLSVYWYQQSLDQGLQFLIQYYNGEERAKGNILERFSAQQFPDLHSELNLSSLELGDSALYFCASSVGTSGPYEQYFGPGTRLTVT.

The rearrangement uses TRBV28 and TRBJ2-3, with 9 bases that match TRBD2. CDR1 and CDR2 from the germline V gene are MDHEN and SYDVKM. The CDR3 runs to 16 residues. The J segment lost 4 bases and the V segment lost 6 bases, leaving 11 bases of the junction unmatched. The CDR3: CASSLRWGLASDTQYF. CDR3 coding DNA: TGTGCCAGCAGCCTGCGATGGGGACTAGCTTCAGATACGCAGTATTTT.

The chain carries TRBV20-1 and TRBJ2-7; possible D gene TRBD1, 6 bases. V lost 3 bases to trimming and J lost 1 base, with 13 bases between them. Per germline, CDR1 DFQATT and CDR2 SNEGSKA (reference sequence). CDR3 length: 14 amino acids. The CDR3 region has the DNA TGCAGTGCTAGCACAGGGCCTAGTTCCTACGAGCAGTACTTC. The encoded protein is CSASTGPSSYEQYF.

The chain joins TRBV28 to TRBJ1-1; D is unclear. Deletions cut 9 bases from V and 2 bases from J, with 10 bases between. The CDR3 spans 12 residues. Germline lookup yields CDR1 MDHEN and CDR2 SYDVKM. CDR3 DNA sequence: TGTGCCAGTGAAACATCTAACACTGAAGCTTTCTTT. Amino acids: CASETSNTEAFF.

The chain has TRBV20-1 and TRBJ2-1; D unresolved. The CDR3 consists of 12 residues. In germline, CDR1 is DFQATT, CDR2 SNEGSKA (reference sequence). Trimming shortened V by 5 bases and J by 6 bases, and 11 bases separated the two germline ends. The CDR3 bases are TGCAGTGCTCCTTTCGGCGGCAATGAGCAGTTCTTC. Protein sequence: CSAPFGGNEQFF.

The V call is TRBV19, the J call TRBJ1-1; 9 positions agree with TRBD1. Germline-derived CDR1 and CDR2 are LNHDA and SQIVND (reference sequence). The V and J ends lost 2 bases and 5 bases, in that order; junction bases with no gene match: 3. This CDR3 is built from 14 residues. CDR3 sequence reads: CASSIWDRETEAFF. Here the CDR3 DNA reads TGTGCCAGTAGTATATGGGACAGGGAAACTGAAGCTTTCTTT.

V and J are TRBV9 and TRBJ2-2; 7 bases align to TRBD1. The CDR3 has 16 amino acids. CDR1 SGDLS and CDR2 YYNGEE come from the germline V gene. Germline trimming cut 6 bases from V and 6 bases from J; bases unmatched to any gene: 14. The CDR3, as DNA: TGTGCCAGCACCCTCCCCGCGCAGGGGGACGCCGGGGAGCTGTTTTTT. Translated: CASTLPAQGDAGELFF.

The chain recombines TRBV30 with TRBJ1-1, with D perhaps TRBD1 (5 bases). V shed 0 bases and J shed 4 bases, with 9 bases lying between them. This CDR3 region has 13 residues. Germline V gene sequence: CDR1 GTSNPN, CDR2 SVGIG (reference sequence). CDR3 residues: CAWSVDGATEAFF. For the CDR3, the DNA is TGTGCCTGGAGTGTAGATGGGGCCACTGAAGCTTTCTTT.

The chain has TRBV28 and TRBJ1-1; 11 bases map to TRBD1. CDR1 is MDHEN and CDR2 is SYDVKM in the germline V gene. This CDR3 has 18 amino acids. V lost 2 bases and J lost 1; bases outside the gene matches: 9. The CDR3 is CASSLPTEGTGGNTEAFF. In nucleotides, the CDR3 is TGTGCCAGCAGTTTACCGACGGAGGGGACAGGGGGGAACACTGAAGCTTTCTTT.

The rearrangement joins TRBV20-1 to TRBJ2-2; 9 bases align to TRBD1. The CDR3 covers 17 residues. Per germline, CDR1 DFQATT and CDR2 SNEGSKA (reference sequence). Losses at the gene ends were 3 bases for V and 1 base for J; bases not matched to a gene: 9. The CDR3 sequence is CSARTTGGGWNTGELFF. CDR3 nucleotide sequence: TGCAGTGCTAGGACGACAGGGGGAGGATGGAACACCGGGGAGCTGTTTTTT.

The rearrangement uses TRBV27 and TRBJ2-7; D may be TRBD1 or TRBD2 (6 bases each). This CDR3 has 14 residues. CDR1 is MNHEY, CDR2 SMNVEV, per germline (reference sequence). Trimming stripped 2 bases from V and 3 bases from J, with 11 bases between. CDR3 bases: TGTGCCAGCAGTTTAATTGGGGGGCTCTACGAGCAGTACTTC. Its translation is CASSLIGGLYEQYF.

The V gene is TRBV9, the J gene TRBJ2-2; possible D gene TRBD2, 6 bases. Per the germline V gene, CDR1 is SGDLS and CDR2 is YYNGEE. V dropped 2 bases and J dropped 5 bases, with 16 bases sitting between them. This CDR3 is 16 amino acids long. The CDR3, as DNA: TGTGCCAGCAGCGTGGAGGGTGTAGAGGGGACCGGGGAGCTGTTTTTT. Encoded protein: CASSVEGVEGTGELFF.

V and J are TRBV5-6 and TRBJ2-1; the match to TRBD1 covers 7 bases. V was pared by 8 bases and J by 8 bases, with 7 bases of the junction left unmatched. Germline V gene data show CDR1 as SGHDT and CDR2 as YYEEEE. The CDR3 is made up of 12 amino acids. The CDR3 is CASALGGYEQFF. CDR3 nucleotides: TGTGCCAGTGCGTTAGGGGGCTATGAGCAGTTCTTC.

This chain uses TRBV4-3 with TRBJ1-3; weak D call: TRBD1 (6 bases). The V and J ends lost 0 bases and 0 bases respectively, with 15 bases between them. CDR3 length: 18 residues. Germline values: CDR1 LGHNA, CDR2 YSLEER. The CDR3: CASSQEKETGLSGNTIYF. Written as DNA, the CDR3 is TGCGCCAGCAGCCAAGAAAAAGAGACAGGTCTCTCTGGAAACACCATATATTTT.

The chain carries TRBV6-2 or TRBV6-3 and TRBJ2-2, with D possibly TRBD2 on 6 matching bases. The CDR3 is made up of 15 amino acids. The V gene's germline CDR1 is MNHEY and CDR2 SVGEGT. The V end lost 9 bases, the J end lost 5 bases, and 19 bases lay between the germline ends. The DNA of the CDR3 is TGTGCCAGTTACGAGGGAGGCCCGACAACCGGGGAGCTGTTTTTT. It translates to CASYEGGPTTGELFF.

The chain recombines TRBV10-1 with TRBJ2-7; maybe TRBD1 (6 bases). Trimming stripped 8 bases from V and 0 bases from J, with 11 bases between. The CDR3 consists of 13 residues. The germline CDR1 and CDR2 sequences are WNHNN and SYGVQD (reference sequence). The CDR3 reads CASQDRSSYEQYF. Here the CDR3 DNA reads TGCGCCAGCCAGGACAGAAGCTCCTACGAGCAGTACTTC.

This clonotype was detected once. In DNA form, the CDR3 reads TGTGCCAGCAGCCTAAGGGCAGGGTTTGGCTACACCTTC. Amino acids: CASSLRAGFGYTF. The chain couples TRBV28 to TRBJ1-2, with D maybe TRBD1 (5 bases). The CDR3 sequence is 13 residues long. Deletions cut 6 bases from V and 7 bases from J, with 15 bases between. Germline V gene data show CDR1 as MDHEN and CDR2 as SYDVKM.

The V call is TRBV12-3 or TRBV12-4, the J call TRBJ1-4; D is uncertain. V lost 8 bases to trimming and J lost 8 bases, with 9 bases between them. CDR3 size: 11 residues. This CDR3 reads CASGVGEKLFF. As DNA, the CDR3 is TGTGCCAGCGGTGTCGGGGAAAAACTGTTTTTT.

The chain has TRBV5-4 and TRBJ2-7, with D perhaps matching TRBD2 (5 bases). Deletions cut 0 bases from V and 10 bases from J, with 11 bases between. The CDR3 extends over 12 amino acids. Per germline, CDR1 SGHNT and CDR2 YYREEE (reference sequence). This CDR3 reads CASSLGESRQYF. The CDR3 coding sequence is TGTGCCAGCAGCTTGGGGGAGTCCAGACAGTACTTC.

The rearrangement joins TRBV12-3 or TRBV12-4 to TRBJ2-3; 7 nucleotides agree with TRBD2. The CDR3 sequence is 17 residues long. Losses at the gene ends were 5 bases for V and 5 bases for J; bases not matched to a gene: 16. The CDR3 bases are TGTGCCAGCAGTACCCGCCTGGGGGGAGGGGCAAGAGATACGCAGTATTTT. This gives the protein CASSTRLGGGARDTQYF.

The chain joins TRBV12-3 or TRBV12-4 to TRBJ2-7; 8 positions match TRBD1. The CDR3 runs 15 residues. The junction had 12 bases not matched to a gene; V was cut back by 5 bases and J by 6 bases. CDR3 DNA: TGTGCCAGCAGTCCACTTAGTGCCAGGGGGCCCGAGCAGTACTTC. Its protein product is CASSPLSARGPEQYF.